Given below is one TCR beta chain in context. This specimen comes from a study of blood T cell repertoires in COVID-19. Study context: T cells, B-cell-depleted T cells, or PBMCs supplied cDNA or gDNA.

Clones were sequenced by immunoSEQ multiplex PCR, and TCRdb holds only the in-frame ones, with some missing. Among fewer than 500,000 clones listed, around 89% were seen once. Germline-derived CDR1 and CDR2 are MNHEY and SVGEGT. This CDR3 comprises 20 residues. V trimming: 3 bases; J trimming: 0 bases; junction bases outside the gene matches: 16. Sequenced input: peripheral blood. The rearrangement uses TRBV6-2 or TRBV6-3 and TRBJ1-5, with 8 bases that match TRBD1. The receptor's source is a woman in her 30s with acute or convalescent COVID-19. CDR3 loop: CASSYGVWTGSSYSNQPQHF. CDR3 sequence (DNA): TGTGCCAGCAGTTATGGTGTTTGGACAGGGTCAAGCTATAGCAATCAGCCCCAGCATTTT.